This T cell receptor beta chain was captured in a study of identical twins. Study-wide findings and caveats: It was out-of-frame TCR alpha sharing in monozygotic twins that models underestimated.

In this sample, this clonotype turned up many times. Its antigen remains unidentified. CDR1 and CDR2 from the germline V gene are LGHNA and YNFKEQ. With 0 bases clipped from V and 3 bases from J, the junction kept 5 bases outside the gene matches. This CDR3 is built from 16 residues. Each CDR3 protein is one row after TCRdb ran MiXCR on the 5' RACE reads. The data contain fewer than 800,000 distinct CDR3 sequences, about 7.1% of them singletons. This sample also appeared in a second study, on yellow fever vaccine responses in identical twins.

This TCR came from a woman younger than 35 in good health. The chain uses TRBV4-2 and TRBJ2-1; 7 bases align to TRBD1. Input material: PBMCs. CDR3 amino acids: CASSQDTQGDYNEQFF. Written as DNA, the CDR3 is TGTGCCAGCAGCCAAGATACTCAGGGGGACTACAATGAGCAGTTCTTC.